This TCR beta chain stems from a study of tumor-infiltrating lymphocytes in primary liver carcinoma. Comments on this clonotype: No antigen is known for it.

Study observations and caveats: Only about 8-25% of top clones were detected in each of the five tumor regions.

Germline loops: CDR1 SGHAT, CDR2 FQNNGV. The CDR3 is made up of 18 amino acids. Between the trimmed V and J ends, which lost 5 bases and 5 bases, there was a span of 27 bases. A primer in the constant region served to generate TCR beta cDNA from 500 to 600 ng of total RNA. Three nested multiplex PCR rounds, a slightly modified ARM-PCR method, built the TCR beta libraries. TRBV1-TRBV30 forward primers paired with a C-beta reverse primer drove the first two PCR rounds, 10 cycles each. TCRdb itself ran the multiplex PCR reads through MiXCR, one entry per CDR3 protein. The table lists around 47,000 distinct CDR3 sequences, 65% to 85% of them singletons. Unsorted bulk tissue of about 20-31 mg yielded co-extracted RNA and DNA.

The chain is built from TRBV11-2 and TRBJ2-5, with D perhaps TRBD1 or TRBD2 (5 bases each). The sequencing input was liver tumor tissue from sampling region 2. Subset: tumor region T2, inferior pole. This receptor was identified in a man between 40 and 49 years old with primary liver carcinoma and hepatitis B virus infection. The CDR3 reads CASSPSSTQATGRETQYF. DNA of the CDR3: TGTGCCAGCAGCCCTAGCTCAACCCAGGCTACGGGGCGGGAGACCCAGTACTTC.